This T cell receptor beta chain was recorded in a study of PD-L1 blockade in urothelial cancer (dated by TCRdb to the late 2010s). Background on the whole study: All patients started therapy in about 2014 and received atezolizumab 1,200 mg intravenously every 3 weeks. About nine tenths of the roughly 29 patients were identified as males with urothelial cancer of bladder origin, and a prior smoking history was reported by 18 of 29 patients. An ECOG performance status of 0 or 1 was recorded for the patients, and 0 to 3 prior chemotherapy regimens had been received by the patients. Tumor samples gave a median of approximately 1,400 T cells and roughly 990 unique TCRs, with a median clonality of around 0.093 and T cell proportion of roughly 0.1. Somatic, immune and clinical correlates of response to PD-L1 blockade with atezolizumab in urothelial cancer were the focus of an exploratory multi-omic analysis. Pretreatment tumor samples, along with matched peripheral blood collected serially before and after atezolizumab treatment, underwent TCR sequencing. Durable clinical benefit meant progression-free survival longer than 6 months, and TCR features were also tested against progression-free and overall survival. In the same patients, whole exome sequencing and RNA sequencing of pretreatment tumors were performed in addition to TCR sequencing. Durable clinical benefit was achieved by nine patients and was not achieved by 20 patients. Pretreatment blood TCR-seq was available for fewer than 30 patients, at least one posttreatment blood collection was obtained for roughly 24 patients, and tumor TCR-seq was available for roughly 24 patients. Five patients were left out of tumor TCR analyses because tumors from two patients failed quality control and three patients had no tumor available. Results the study describes overall, beyond this receptor: The tumor samples were FFPE, were not collected immediately before treatment, and were limited to one sample per patient, so heterogeneity may have been missed. Among patients with durable benefit, tumor-associated TCR clones showed greater expansion in peripheral blood 3 weeks after treatment started (n of about 21, p = 0.022). A higher proportion of tumor-infiltrating T lymphocytes was found in patients with durable benefit (n = 24, Mann-Whitney p = 0.047). Because of the small sample size (n ≈ 29) and the many exploratory analyses performed, the results are intended to be regarded as hypothesis-generating.

This clone is medium-sized (0.01 to 0.1%). Its antigen is unknown. Within one base of it there is no much larger clone, and no base qualities were kept. The time point label on this specimen signifies: pretreatment tumor sample. A total of 29 patients with locally advanced or metastatic urothelial carcinoma, treated at Memorial Sloan Kettering on a trial protocol, made up the cohort. Every piece of tumor tissue used for sequencing was obtained prior to atezolizumab dosing. The Qiagen DNeasy Blood extraction kit was used to purify genomic DNA from total PBMCs and tumor samples. A distance of 11 bases separates the germline ends of V and J, which lose 0 bases and 7 bases respectively. Spanning cysteine to phenylalanine, the CDR3 consists of 14 amino acids. CDR3 DNA only is kept here, 42 bases in frame from base 1. CDR1 and CDR2 (SGDLS, YYNGEE) derive from the germline V gene. Each PCR received spiked-in synthetic TCR analog templates so that absolute template abundance could be estimated from read counts. In FFPE tumors, housekeeping genes were amplified and quantified to estimate usable DNA and calculate T cell fraction. The immunoSEQ assay used bias-controlled V and J gene primers to amplify TCRbeta CDR3 regions from genomic DNA. Sequencing of rearranged TCRbeta segments was done at approximately 20X coverage. The authors processed their data as follows. Sequencing errors were corrected by clustering, and CDR3s were annotated against IMGT so that V, D and J genes could be assigned. Out-of-frame and stop-codon sequences were excluded, and only productive TCRbeta rearrangements were used in downstream analyses. Clonality was computed as one minus Shannon entropy normalized by the log of the number of unique productive sequences. Clones differing between time points or between blood and tumor were identified by Fisher's exact test with Benjamini-Hochberg correction at adjusted p below 0.01. What TCRdb holds here is the immuneACCESS table cut down to in-frame rearrangements. Part of the clones is not present; checked against another copy, under half of the missing clones reflect an unresolved V gene, and the others are unexplained. V and J calls and clone size are given by that table; D and trimming were obtained from the DNA. A total of approximately 1,800 clones appear in this sample, about 33% of them only once. The top ten clones comprise under 45% of the sample.

Sequences were derived from tumor tissue, sampled before atezolizumab (anti-PD-L1) treatment. The TCR was taken from a man in his 60s with urothelial cancer. Recombination joined TRBV9 with TRBJ2-1; a weak D assignment points to TRBD2 (6 bases agree). The CDR3 protein: CASSVVGAGNEQFF. The nucleotide sequence reads as follows: TGTGCCAGCAGCGTAGTCGGGGCGGGGAATGAGCAGTTCTTC.